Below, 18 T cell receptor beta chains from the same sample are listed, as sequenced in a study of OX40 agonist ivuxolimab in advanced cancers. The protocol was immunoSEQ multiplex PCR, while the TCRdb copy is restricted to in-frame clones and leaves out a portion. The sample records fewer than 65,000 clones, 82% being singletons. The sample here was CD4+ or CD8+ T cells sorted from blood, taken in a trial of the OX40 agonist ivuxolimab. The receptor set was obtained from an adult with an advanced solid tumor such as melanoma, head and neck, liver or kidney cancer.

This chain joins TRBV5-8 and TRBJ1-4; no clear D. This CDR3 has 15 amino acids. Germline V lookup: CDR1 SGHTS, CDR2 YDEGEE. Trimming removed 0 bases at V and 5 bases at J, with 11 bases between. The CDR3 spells CASSLGPGPNEKLFF. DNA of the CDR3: TGTGCCAGCAGCTTGGGGCCAGGCCCAAATGAAAAACTGTTTTTT.

CDR3: CASSFDPLAKNIQYF. The CDR3 bases are TGCGCCAGCAGCTTTGACCCTCTAGCCAAAAACATTCAGTACTTC. The rearrangement uses TRBV5-1 and TRBJ2-4; unclear D gene. The CDR3 contains 15 residues. From germline, CDR1 is SGHRS and CDR2 YFSETQ. V lost 2 bases, J lost 0 bases, and 9 bases lay in between.

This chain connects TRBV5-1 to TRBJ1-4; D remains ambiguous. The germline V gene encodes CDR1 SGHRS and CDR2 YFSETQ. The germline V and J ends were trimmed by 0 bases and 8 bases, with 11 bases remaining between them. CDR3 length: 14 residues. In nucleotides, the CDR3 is TGCGCCAGCAGCTTGGTACAGTCTGGCGAAAAACTGTTTTTT. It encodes CASSLVQSGEKLFF.

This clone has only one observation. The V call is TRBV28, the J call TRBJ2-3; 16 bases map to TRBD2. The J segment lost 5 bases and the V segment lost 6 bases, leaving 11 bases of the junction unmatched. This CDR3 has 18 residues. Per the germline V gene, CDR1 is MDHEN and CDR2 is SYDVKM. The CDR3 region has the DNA TGTGCCAGCAGCCTGGGACTAGCGGGAGGGCCCTCGGGAGATACGCAGTATTTT. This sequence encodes CASSLGLAGGPSGDTQYF.

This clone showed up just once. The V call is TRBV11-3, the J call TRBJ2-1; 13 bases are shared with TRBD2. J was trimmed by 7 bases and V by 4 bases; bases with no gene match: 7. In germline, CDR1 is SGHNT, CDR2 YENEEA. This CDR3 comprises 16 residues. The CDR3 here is CASSSPLAGGHNEQFF. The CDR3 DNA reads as TGTGCCAGCAGCTCCCCACTAGCGGGAGGGCATAATGAGCAGTTCTTC.

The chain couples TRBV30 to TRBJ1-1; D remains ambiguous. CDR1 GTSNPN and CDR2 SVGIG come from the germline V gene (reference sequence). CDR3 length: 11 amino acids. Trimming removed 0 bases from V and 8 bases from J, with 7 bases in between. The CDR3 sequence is CAWSVALEAFF. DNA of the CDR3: TGTGCCTGGAGTGTCGCGTTAGAAGCTTTCTTT.

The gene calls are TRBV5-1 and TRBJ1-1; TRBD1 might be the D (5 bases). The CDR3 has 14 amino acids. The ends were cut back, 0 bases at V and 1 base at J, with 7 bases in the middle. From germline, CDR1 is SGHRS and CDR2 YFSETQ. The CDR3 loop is CASSLGQPNTEAFF. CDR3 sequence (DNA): TGCGCCAGCAGCTTGGGACAGCCGAACACTGAAGCTTTCTTT.

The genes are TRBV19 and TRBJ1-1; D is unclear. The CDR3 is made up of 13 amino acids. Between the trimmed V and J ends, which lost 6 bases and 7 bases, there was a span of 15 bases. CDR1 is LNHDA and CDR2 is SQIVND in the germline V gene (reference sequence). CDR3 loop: CASRPLTGSEAFF. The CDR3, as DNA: TGTGCCAGTAGGCCCCTTACGGGAAGTGAAGCTTTCTTT. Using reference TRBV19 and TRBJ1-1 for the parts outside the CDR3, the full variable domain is DGGITQSPKYLFRKEGQNVTLSCEQNLNHDAMYWYRQDPGQGLRLIYYSQIVNDFQKGDIAEGYSVSREKKESFPLTVTSAQKNPTAFYLCASRPLTGSEAFFGQGTRLTVV.

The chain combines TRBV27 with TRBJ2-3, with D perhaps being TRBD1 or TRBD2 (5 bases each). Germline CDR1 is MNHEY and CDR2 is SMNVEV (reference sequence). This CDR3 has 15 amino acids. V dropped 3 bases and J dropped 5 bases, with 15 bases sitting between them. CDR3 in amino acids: CASSFRGVREDTQYF. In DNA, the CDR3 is TGTGCCAGCAGTTTCCGAGGGGTGAGGGAAGATACGCAGTATTTT.

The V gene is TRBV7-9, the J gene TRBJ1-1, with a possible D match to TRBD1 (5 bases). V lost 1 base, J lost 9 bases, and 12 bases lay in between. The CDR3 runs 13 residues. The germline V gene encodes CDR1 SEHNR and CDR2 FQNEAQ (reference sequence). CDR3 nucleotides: TGTGCCAGCAGCTTAGGTTTGGCAGGGCAAGCTTTCTTT. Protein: CASSLGLAGQAFF.

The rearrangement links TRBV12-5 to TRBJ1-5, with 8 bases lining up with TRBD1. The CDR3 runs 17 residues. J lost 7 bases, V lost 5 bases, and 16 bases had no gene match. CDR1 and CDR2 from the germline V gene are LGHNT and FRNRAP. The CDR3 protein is CASGRYLTGVGRQPQHF. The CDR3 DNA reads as TGTGCTAGTGGTAGATACCTGACAGGGGTGGGTCGACAGCCCCAGCATTTT.

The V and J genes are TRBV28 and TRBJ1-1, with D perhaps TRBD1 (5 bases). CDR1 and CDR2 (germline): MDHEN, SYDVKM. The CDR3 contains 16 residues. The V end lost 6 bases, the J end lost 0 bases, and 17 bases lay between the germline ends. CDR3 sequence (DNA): TGTGCCAGCAGCCAAAACGGGGGGAACTTGAACACTGAAGCTTTCTTT. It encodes CASSQNGGNLNTEAFF.

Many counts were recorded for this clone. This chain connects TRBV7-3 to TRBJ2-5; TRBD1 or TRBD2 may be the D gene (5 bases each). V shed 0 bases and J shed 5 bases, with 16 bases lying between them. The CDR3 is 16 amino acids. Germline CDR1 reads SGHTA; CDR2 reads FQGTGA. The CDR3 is CASSLTPGLLGETQYF. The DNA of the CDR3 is TGTGCCAGCAGCTTAACACCGGGGCTCCTGGGGGAGACCCAGTACTTC.

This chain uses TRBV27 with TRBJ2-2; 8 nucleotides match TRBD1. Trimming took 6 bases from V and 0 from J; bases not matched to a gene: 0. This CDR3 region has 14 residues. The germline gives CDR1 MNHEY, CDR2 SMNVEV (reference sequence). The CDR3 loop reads CASRDRANTGELFF. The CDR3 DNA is TGTGCCAGCAGGGACAGGGCGAACACCGGGGAGCTGTTTTTT.

In DNA form, the CDR3 reads TGTGCCAGCAGTTACTCGACGGGTGGCTATGGCTACACCTTC. Its protein product is CASSYSTGGYGYTF. The genes are TRBV6-6 and TRBJ1-2; D is uncertain. This CDR3 has 14 amino acids. Germline CDR1 and CDR2: MNHNY and SVGAGI (reference sequence). V lost 0 bases, J lost 4 bases, and 9 bases lay in between.

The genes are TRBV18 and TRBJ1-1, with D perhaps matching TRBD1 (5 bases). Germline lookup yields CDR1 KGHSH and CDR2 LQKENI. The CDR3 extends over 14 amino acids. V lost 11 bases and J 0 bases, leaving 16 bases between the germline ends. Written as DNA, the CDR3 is TGTGCCGGCACCACTGGGGGGATGAACACTGAAGCTTTCTTT. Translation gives CAGTTGGMNTEAFF.

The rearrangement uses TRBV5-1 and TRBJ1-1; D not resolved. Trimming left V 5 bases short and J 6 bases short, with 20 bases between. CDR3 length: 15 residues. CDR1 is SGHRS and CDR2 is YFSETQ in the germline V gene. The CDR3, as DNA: TGCGCCAGCAGGGAAGACCTTACAACACGGGCTGAAGCTTTCTTT. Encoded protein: CASREDLTTRAEAFF.

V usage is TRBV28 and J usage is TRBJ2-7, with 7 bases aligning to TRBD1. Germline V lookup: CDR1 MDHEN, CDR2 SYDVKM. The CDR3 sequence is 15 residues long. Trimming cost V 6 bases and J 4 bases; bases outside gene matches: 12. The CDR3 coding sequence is TGTGCCAGCAGGTCACTCCGGGACAGACAATACGAGCAGTACTTC. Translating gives CASRSLRDRQYEQYF.